This T cell receptor beta chain was obtained from a study of cytomegalovirus exposure and HLA in healthy donors. The study, taken as a whole, reports: When analyzed later, the rates of TCR association showed variation by HLA locus, with DRB1 the most and HLA-C the fewest. Most of the TCR beta V segments (in an earlier analysis) were productive either about 87% or about 30% of the time. HLA-A and HLA-B allele assignments for most subjects were reportedly predicted accurately using TCR beta sequences. Later genetic work tied a missense DCLRE1C variant to beta-chain V and J trimming.

Comment on this clone: Its specificity is unknown.

The CDR3 is made up of 13 amino acids. The V gene lost 0 bases and the J gene lost 3 bases, with 3 bases spanning the gap. Germline CDR1 is SGHVS and CDR2 is FNYEAQ. A multiplex PCR was run with 60 Vbeta primers and 13 Jbeta primers. Repertoires were generated with immunoSEQ multiplex PCR, while TCRdb's copy carries only in-frame clones and drops some. The data contain about 37,000 clones, around 81% of them singletons. This clonotype was sampled from a woman aged 40 to 50 in good health and CMV-seronegative. Sequenced sample: PBMCs. This chain connects TRBV7-6 to TRBJ1-5; D is ambiguous. The CDR3 is CASSLAFNQPQHF. CDR3 sequence (DNA): TGTGCCAGCAGCTTAGCCTTCAATCAGCCCCAGCATTTT.